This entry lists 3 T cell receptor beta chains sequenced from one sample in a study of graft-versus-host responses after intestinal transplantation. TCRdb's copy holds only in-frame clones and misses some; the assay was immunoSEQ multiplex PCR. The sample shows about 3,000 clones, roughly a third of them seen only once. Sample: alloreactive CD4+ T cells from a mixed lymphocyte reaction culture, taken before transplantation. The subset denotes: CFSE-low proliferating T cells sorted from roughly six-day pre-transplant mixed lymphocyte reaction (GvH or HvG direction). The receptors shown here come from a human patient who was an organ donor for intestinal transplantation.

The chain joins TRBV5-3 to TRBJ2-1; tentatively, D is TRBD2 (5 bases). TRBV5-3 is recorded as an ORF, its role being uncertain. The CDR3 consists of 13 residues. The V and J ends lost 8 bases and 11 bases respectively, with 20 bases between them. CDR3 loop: CASSRGVRAQQFF. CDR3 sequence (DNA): TGTGCCAGCAGTCGGGGAGTTAGAGCGCAGCAGTTCTTC.

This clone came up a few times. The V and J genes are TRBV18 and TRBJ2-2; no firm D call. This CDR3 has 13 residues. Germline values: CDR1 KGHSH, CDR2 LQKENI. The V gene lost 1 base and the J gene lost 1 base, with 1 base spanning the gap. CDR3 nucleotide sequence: TGTGCCAGCTCACCACAGAACACCGGGGAGCTGTTTTTT. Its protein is CASSPQNTGELFF.

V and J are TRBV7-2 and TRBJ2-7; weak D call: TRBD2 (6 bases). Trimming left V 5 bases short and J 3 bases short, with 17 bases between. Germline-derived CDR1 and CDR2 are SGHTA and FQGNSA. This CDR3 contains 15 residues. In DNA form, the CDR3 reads TGTGCCAGCAGCCAAGATGGCGGGACTTACTACGAGCAGTACTTC. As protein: CASSQDGGTYYEQYF.